These 17 T cell receptor beta chains share one sample of origin, sequenced in a study of radiotherapy plus CTLA-4 blockade in lung cancer. Clones were read by immunoSEQ multiplex PCR, and TCRdb kept only the in-frame ones, dropping some. The sample holds about 62,000 clones; 60% to 80% are singletons and the top ten take approximately 2.9%. The sample here was peripheral blood, taken from a patient treated with radiotherapy plus ipilimumab. The receptors were gathered from a human donor with non-small cell lung cancer who had a complete response to radiotherapy plus ipilimumab.

The rearrangement joins TRBV27 to TRBJ2-7, with D possibly matching TRBD1 (5 bases). The germline CDR1 and CDR2 sequences are MNHEY and SMNVEV (reference sequence). CDR3 length equals 13 residues. V was pared by 3 bases and J by 2 bases, with 8 bases between. DNA of the CDR3: TGTGCCAGCAGTTTTGCCAGGGCCTACGAGCAGTACTTC. The encoded protein is CASSFARAYEQYF.

The sample holds a few counts of this clone. The rearrangement joins TRBV7-9 to TRBJ1-4; TRBD1 matches 7 bases. The germline gives CDR1 SEHNR, CDR2 FQNEAQ (reference sequence). V lost 1 base, J lost 7 bases, and 6 bases stayed unmatched. This CDR3 region has 15 residues. CDR3 sequence: CASSLEGGGGEKLFF. The CDR3 nucleotides are TGTGCCAGCAGCTTAGAAGGGGGCGGAGGTGAAAAACTGTTTTTT. The full variable domain, its missing parts supplied by reference TRBV7-9 and TRBJ1-4, is DTGVSQNPRHKITKRGQNVTFRCDPISEHNRLYWYRQTLGQGPEFLTYFQNEAQLEKSRLLSDRFSAERPKGSFSTLEIQRTEQGDSAMYLCASSLEGGGGEKLFFGSGTQLSVL.

The chain carries TRBV7-8 and TRBJ1-2; D is ambiguous. CDR1 and CDR2 from the germline V gene are SGHVS and FQNEAQ. The CDR3 is made up of 13 amino acids. Trimming left V 1 base short and J 5 bases short, with 8 bases between. The CDR3 sequence is CASSLGRLYGYTF. DNA of the CDR3: TGTGCCAGCAGCTTAGGAAGACTATATGGCTACACCTTC.

This chain connects TRBV6-1 to TRBJ1-2, with 8 positions matching TRBD1. Looked up from germline, CDR1 is MNHNS and CDR2 is SASEGT. The CDR3 covers 13 residues. V gave up 1 base and J gave up 8 bases; unmatched junction bases: 3. For the CDR3, the DNA is TGTGCCAGCAGTGAAGTGCAGGGGGCCGGCTACACCTTC. Translation gives CASSEVQGAGYTF.

This chain joins TRBV19 and TRBJ2-5; 13 nucleotides line up with TRBD2. TRBJ2-7 explains the end of the DNA better; the J call may be wrong. The CDR3 contains 16 residues. Looked up from germline, CDR1 is LNHDA and CDR2 is SQIVND (reference sequence). The chain's CDR3 is CASSRLAGGAMDEQYF. The CDR3 DNA reads as TGTGCCAGTAGTAGACTAGCGGGAGGTGCAATGGACGAGCAGTACTTC.

This chain uses TRBV19 with TRBJ2-1, with 9 bases identical to TRBD1. The V gene end was trimmed by 5 bases and the J gene end by 3 bases; junction bases not matched to a gene: 5. Germline values: CDR1 LNHDA, CDR2 SQIVND (reference sequence). CDR3 size: 15 residues. The CDR3 here is CASSLGQGLYNEQFF. The CDR3 nucleotides are TGTGCCAGTAGTCTGGGACAGGGTCTCTACAATGAGCAGTTCTTC.

This clone was counted once. Other DNA variants within this sample encode the same CDR3. The V gene is TRBV30, the J gene TRBJ1-6; weak D call: TRBD1 (6 bases). The germline CDR1 and CDR2 sequences are GTSNPN and SVGIG (reference sequence). The CDR3 covers 19 residues. Trimming pared 3 bases from V and 7 bases from J, leaving 28 bases between. The CDR3 DNA sequence: TGTGCCTGGAGACCCGGAGGAGGTACTTATGGGACATCAAATTCACCCCTCCACTTT. Amino acids: CAWRPGGGTYGTSNSPLHF.

This clone is termed medium-sized (0.01 to 0.1%). The chain is built from TRBV5-1 and TRBJ2-7; TRBD1 is a possible D gene (6 bases). The CDR3 covers 14 residues. V lost 2 bases to trimming and J lost 0 bases, with 9 bases between them. Germline V gene sequence: CDR1 SGHRS, CDR2 YFSETQ. CDR3 sequence: CASSFGTLSYEQYF. CDR3 nucleotide sequence: TGCGCCAGCAGCTTCGGGACACTCTCCTACGAGCAGTACTTC. Together with reference TRBV5-1 and TRBJ2-7, the CDR3 gives the full variable domain: KAGVTQTPRYLIKTRGQQVTLSCSPISGHRSVSWYQQTPGQGLQFLFEYFSETQRNKGNFPGRFSGRQFSNSRSEMNVSTLELGDSALYLCASSFGTLSYEQYFGPGTRLTVT.

The chain is built from TRBV30 and TRBJ1-5; D might be TRBD1 (6 bases). The CDR3 has 15 residues. V was trimmed by 0 bases and J by 6 bases, leaving 15 bases between them. The germline CDR1 and CDR2 sequences are GTSNPN and SVGIG (reference sequence). The CDR3 coding sequence is TGTGCCTGGAGTGTAAACAGGGCCCCCAGTCAGCCCCAGCATTTT. Translating gives CAWSVNRAPSQPQHF.

The V and J genes are TRBV10-1 and TRBJ2-3, with D possibly TRBD2 on 6 matching bases. V lost 0 bases to trimming and J lost 9 bases, with 19 bases between them. The CDR3 is 16 residues long. Germline V gene sequence: CDR1 WNHNN, CDR2 SYGVQD (reference sequence). The CDR3, as DNA: TGCGCCAGCAGTGAGTCGCGGGGCGCCACTCGGGTCACGCAGTATTTT. Translation gives CASSESRGATRVTQYF.

V is TRBV9 and J is TRBJ2-1; a possible D gene is TRBD2 (6 bases). The CDR3 length is 16 residues. The V and J ends lost 0 bases and 4 bases respectively, with 14 bases between them. Germline V lookup: CDR1 SGDLS, CDR2 YYNGEE. CDR3 residues: CASSVVGRTLYNEQFF. The DNA of the CDR3 is TGTGCCAGCAGCGTAGTAGGGAGGACCCTATACAATGAGCAGTTCTTC.

This clone came up once. The CDR3 coding sequence is TGTGCCGGTACAGGGGGGGATTGGCGAGGCTACACCTTC. Translated, it gives CAGTGGDWRGYTF. V usage is TRBV2 and J usage is TRBJ1-2; 8 bases align to TRBD1. Germline V lookup: CDR1 SNHLY, CDR2 FYNNEI. Germline trimming cut 11 bases from V and 8 bases from J; bases unmatched to any gene: 13. This CDR3 contains 13 residues.

This CDR3 is CASSPRTGWDTGELFF. The CDR3 region has the DNA TGTGCCAGCTCACCGCGGACAGGGTGGGACACCGGGGAGCTGTTTTTT. The rearrangement links TRBV18 to TRBJ2-2; 8 nucleotides line up with TRBD1. Germline V gene sequence: CDR1 KGHSH, CDR2 LQKENI. The V and J ends lost 3 bases and 3 bases, in that order; junction bases with no gene match: 6. The CDR3 runs 16 residues.

The chain has TRBV5-8 and TRBJ1-2; the match to TRBD1 covers 9 bases. Germline lookup yields CDR1 SGHTS and CDR2 YDEGEE. The CDR3 spans 15 residues. V lost 3 bases and J lost 3; bases outside the gene matches: 6. CDR3 sequence: CASSSRDRVYYGYTF. Here the CDR3 DNA reads TGTGCCAGCAGCTCCAGGGACAGGGTCTACTATGGCTACACCTTC. Full variable domain (outside the CDR3, taken from reference TRBV5-8 and TRBJ1-2): EAGVTQSPTHLIKTRGQQATLRCSPISGHTSVYWYQQALGLGLQFLLWYDEGEERNRGNFPPRFSGRQFPNYSSELNVNALELEDSALYLCASSSRDRVYYGYTFGSGTRLTVV.

This clone was picked up a small number of times. The gene calls are TRBV7-2 and TRBJ2-5, with 9 bases aligning to TRBD2. The V segment lost 5 bases and the J segment 5 bases; nucleotides outside the gene matches: 9. Germline assignment: CDR1 SGHTA and CDR2 FQGNSA. This CDR3 is built from 15 residues. Here the CDR3 DNA reads TGTGCCAGCAGCCGAGGTGGCGGGGGGGGTGAGACCCAGTACTTC. Translation: CASSRGGGGGETQYF.

V usage is TRBV28 and J usage is TRBJ2-6; 7 bases align to TRBD2. Trimming at V came to 3 bases and at J to 0 bases, leaving 5 bases not matched to a gene. The CDR3 contains 17 residues. CDR1 is MDHEN and CDR2 is SYDVKM in the germline V gene. The CDR3 spells CASSFGGTVSGANVLTF. As DNA, the CDR3 is TGTGCCAGCAGTTTCGGGGGGACCGTCTCTGGGGCCAACGTCCTGACTTTC.

This clone has just a few counts. The gene calls are TRBV11-2 and TRBJ1-4; no definite D call. The germline V gene has CDR1 SGHAT and CDR2 FQNNGV. The CDR3 is 15 amino acids. Trimming took 8 bases from V and 0 from J, leaving 13 bases between them. The DNA of the CDR3 is TGTGCCAGCCGCCTACTAAGTGCAACTAATGAAAAACTGTTTTTT. Its protein is CASRLLSATNEKLFF.